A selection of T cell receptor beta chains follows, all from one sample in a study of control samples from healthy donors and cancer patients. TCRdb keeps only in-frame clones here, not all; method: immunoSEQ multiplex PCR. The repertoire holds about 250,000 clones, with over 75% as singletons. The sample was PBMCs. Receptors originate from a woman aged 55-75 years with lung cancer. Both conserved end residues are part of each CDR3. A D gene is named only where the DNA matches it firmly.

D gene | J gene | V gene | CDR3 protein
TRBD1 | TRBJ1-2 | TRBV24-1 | CATSELDRGYGYTF
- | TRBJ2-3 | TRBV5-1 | CASSFPTGDTDTQYF
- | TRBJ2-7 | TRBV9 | CASSVAWYEGSDEQYF
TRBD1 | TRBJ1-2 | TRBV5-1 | CASSLAGGDYGYTF
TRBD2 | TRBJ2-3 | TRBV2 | CASESGRGDTQYF
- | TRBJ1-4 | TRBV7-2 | CASSSYEKLFF
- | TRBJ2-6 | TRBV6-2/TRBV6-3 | CASSSRASGANVLTF
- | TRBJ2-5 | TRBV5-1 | CASSLGAGRQETQYF
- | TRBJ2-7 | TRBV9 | CASSEARERRGEQYF
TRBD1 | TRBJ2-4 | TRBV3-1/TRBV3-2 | CASSPSDRGNIQYF
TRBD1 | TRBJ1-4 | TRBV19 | CASSLTGTGVVGKLFF
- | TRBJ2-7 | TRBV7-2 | CASSKQAYEQYF
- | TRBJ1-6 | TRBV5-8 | CASSLFVGAGNSPLHF
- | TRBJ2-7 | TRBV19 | CASRSDGSSYEQYF
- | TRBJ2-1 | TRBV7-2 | CASSLELGRGNEQFF
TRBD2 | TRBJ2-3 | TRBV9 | CASSVDSGSRDTQYF
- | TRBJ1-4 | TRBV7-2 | CASSLGRQIATNEKLFF
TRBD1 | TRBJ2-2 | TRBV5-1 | CASREQGFSGELFF
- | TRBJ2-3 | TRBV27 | CASSLAQGGDTQYF
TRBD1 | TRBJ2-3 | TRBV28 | CASGMTGATDTQYF
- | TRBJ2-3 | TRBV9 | CASSVEGGGTIPRTDTQYF
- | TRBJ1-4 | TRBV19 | CASNPRWGREREKLFF
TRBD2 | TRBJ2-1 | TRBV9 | CASSPWEGRGEQFF
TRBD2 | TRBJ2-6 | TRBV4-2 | CASSFPGLAGGANVLTF
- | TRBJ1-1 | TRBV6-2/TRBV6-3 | CASSREGFEAFF
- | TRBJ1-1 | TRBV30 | CAWSVQSSKAFF
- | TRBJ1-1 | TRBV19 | CASSASMGEVAFF
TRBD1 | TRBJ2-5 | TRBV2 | CASSEAGAGGAGETQYF